This T cell receptor beta chain was captured by sequencing in a study of cytomegalovirus exposure and HLA in healthy donors. It was with 60 Vbeta and 13 Jbeta primers that the PCR ran. Libraries were prepared by immunoSEQ multiplex PCR; TCRdb keeps only in-frame clonotypes and omits some of them. The profile shows about 190,000 clones, 70% to 90% of them singletons. This clone was detected once. The material sequenced was PBMCs. This TCR came from a woman aged 18-29 years in good health and CMV-seropositive.

CDR3 sequence: CASIETGTGVRTEAFF. CDR3 DNA: TGTGCCAGCATTGAGACCGGGACAGGGGTCCGAACTGAAGCTTTCTTT. The V call is TRBV6-6, the J call TRBJ1-1; TRBD1 matches 10 bases. Unmatched junction bases numbered 13, after V lost 7 bases and J lost 5 bases. This CDR3 region has 16 residues. Germline V lookup: CDR1 MNHNY, CDR2 SVGAGI (reference sequence).